Given below is one TCR beta chain in context. Its antigen is as yet unknown. The authors made TCR cDNA by 5'RACE template switching, adding a universal primer site and UMIs. MiXCR, applied by TCRdb to the 5' RACE reads, yields one record per CDR3 protein. The profile shows more than 300,000 distinct CDR3 sequences, about 10% of them singletons. This specimen comes from a study of T cells after yellow fever vaccination. Points from the study as a whole: Researchers cautioned that FACS-sorted repertoires could harbor abundant clonotypes contaminating from the bulk population. After the booster, 95% to 98% of CD4 and 88% of CD8 primary-response clones were re-detected.

The germline V gene encodes CDR1 MNHEY and CDR2 SMNVEV (reference sequence). The V gene end was trimmed by 6 bases and the J gene end by 2 bases; junction bases not matched to a gene: 10. This CDR3 contains 16 residues. The sequencing here drew on CD4+ T cells sorted from PBMCs, taken 45 days after the yellow fever booster vaccination. The chain couples TRBV27 to TRBJ2-7, with TRBD1 identical over 10 bases. This clonotype was sampled from a young man who received the YFV17D yellow fever vaccine. The CDR3 loop reads CASRPLRDRGPYEQYV. In DNA, the CDR3 is TGTGCCAGCAGACCGCTTCGGGACAGGGGTCCCTACGAGCAGTACGTC.